This T cell receptor beta chain was captured by sequencing in a study of shared clonotypes between healthy human individuals. Broader study findings: Sharing across four donors was highest in naive CD4 (about 5%) and lowest in memory CD8 (about 0.4%).

Using immunoSEQ multiplex PCR, the repertoire was profiled, and TCRdb retains in-frame clones only, with some absent. The sample lists under 2.5 million clones; just under 95% were seen once. For this clone: Its antigen is unidentified.

V was trimmed by 3 bases and J by 14 bases, leaving 14 bases between them. The germline V gene encodes CDR1 MGHDK and CDR2 SYGVNS. The CDR3 loop spans 12 amino acids. This chain links TRBV25-1 with TRBJ1-3; D might be TRBD1 (5 bases). Sequencing was performed on naive CD4+ T cells from PBMCs. Described subset: CD45RA+ positively selected. This receptor was identified in a man in his late teens or twenties in good health. Some clones in this sample may be carry-over from other donors' samples. DNA for the CDR3: TGTGCCAGCAGTGAGACAGAGACTGTCGTATATTTT. Translated: CASSETETVVYF.